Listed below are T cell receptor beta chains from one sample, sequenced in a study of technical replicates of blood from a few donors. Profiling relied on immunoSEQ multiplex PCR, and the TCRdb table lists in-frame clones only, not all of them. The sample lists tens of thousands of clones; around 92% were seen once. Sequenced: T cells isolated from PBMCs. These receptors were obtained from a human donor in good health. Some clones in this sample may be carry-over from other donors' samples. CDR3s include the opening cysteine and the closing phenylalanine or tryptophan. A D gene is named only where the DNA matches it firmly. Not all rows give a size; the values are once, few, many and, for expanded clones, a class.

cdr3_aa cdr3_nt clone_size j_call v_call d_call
CASSRLAGYTDTQYF TGTGCCAGCTCACGACTAGCGGGGTACACAGATACGCAGTATTTT NA TRBJ2-3 TRBV18 TRBD2
CASSLLAGANTGELFF TGTGCCAGCAGTTTATTAGCGGGTGCGAACACCGGGGAGCTGTTTTTT NA TRBJ2-2 TRBV28 TRBD2
CASRPTGADYGYTF TGTGCCAGCAGACCGACAGGGGCGGATTATGGCTACACCTTC once TRBJ1-2 TRBV6-5 TRBD1
CASSFTGLAGNEQFF TGTGCCAGCAGCTTCACAGGACTAGCGGGAAATGAGCAGTTCTTC NA TRBJ2-1 TRBV7-2 TRBD2
CASSFYALRSYEQYF TGTGCCAGCAGCTTCTATGCTCTTCGCTCCTACGAGCAGTACTTC NA TRBJ2-7 TRBV27 NA
CASSPSYSNQPQHF TGTGCCAGCAGCCCCTCTTATAGCAATCAGCCCCAGCATTTT NA TRBJ1-5 TRBV16 NA
CASRPGAGNTIYF TGTGCCAGCAGGCCAGGGGCTGGAAACACCATATATTTT once TRBJ1-3 TRBV6-5 NA
CASSIQGVAGNTIYF TGTGCCAGTAGTATCCAGGGGGTAGCTGGAAACACCATATATTTT once TRBJ1-3 TRBV19 TRBD1
CASSIRGGLSYEQYF TGTGCCAGCAGCATTCGGGGGGGCCTATCCTACGAGCAGTACTTC NA TRBJ2-7 TRBV13 TRBD2
CASSESVLAGGYNEQFF TGTGCCAGCAGCGAGTCCGTTCTAGCGGGAGGGTACAATGAGCAGTTCTTC NA TRBJ2-1 TRBV9 TRBD2
CASSLNRGLGYTF TGTGCCAGCAGTCTGAACAGGGGGCTAGGCTACACCTTC NA TRBJ1-2 TRBV28 TRBD1
CATTTSPSSYNEQFF TGCGCCACCACGACTAGTCCCAGTTCCTACAATGAGCAGTTCTTC NA TRBJ2-1 TRBV5-1 NA
CASRQTALTDTQYF TGCGCCAGCAGACAGACCGCCCTCACAGATACGCAGTATTTT NA TRBJ2-3 TRBV4-3 NA
CAIRGGSEETQYF TGTGCCATCAGGGGCGGGAGTGAAGAGACCCAGTACTTC NA TRBJ2-5 TRBV10-3 TRBD2
CARSLYLERTAYNEQFF TGTGCCAGAAGCTTGTACCTCGAGCGGACTGCCTACAATGAGCAGTTCTTC NA TRBJ2-1 TRBV5-3 NA
CASSSSWERFNAGTEAFF TGTGCCAGCAGCTCTTCGTGGGAGCGGTTTAATGCAGGTACTGAAGCTTTCTTT NA TRBJ1-1 TRBV7-9 NA
CASGLASGQGDNQPQHF TGTGCTAGTGGTTTGGCCTCGGGACAGGGCGACAATCAGCCCCAGCATTTT NA TRBJ1-5 TRBV12-5 TRBD1
CASSYASGSTDTQYF TGTGCCAGCAGTTACGCTAGCGGAAGCACAGATACGCAGTATTTT NA TRBJ2-3 TRBV6-6 TRBD2
CASILAGEGNEQFF TGCGCCAGCATACTAGCGGGAGAGGGCAATGAGCAGTTCTTC NA TRBJ2-1 TRBV5-1 TRBD2
CASSHTGLGSEQFF TGCGCCAGCAGCCATACTGGACTAGGTAGTGAGCAGTTCTTC NA TRBJ2-1 TRBV4-3 TRBD2
CASSQENGRLNEQFF TGCGCCAGCAGCCAAGAGAACGGGAGGCTGAATGAGCAGTTCTTC NA TRBJ2-1 TRBV4-3 TRBD2
CASSQALAGGEQFF TGTGCCAGCAGCCAAGCACTAGCGGGAGGGGAGCAGTTCTTC NA TRBJ2-1 TRBV4-2 TRBD2
CASSGGVNEKLFF TGCGCCAGCAGCGGCGGGGTTAATGAAAAACTGTTTTTT NA TRBJ1-4 TRBV5-1 NA
CASSFYSQPQHF TGTGCCAGCAGTTTCTATTCTCAGCCCCAGCATTTT NA TRBJ1-5 TRBV28 NA
CASSFGLAYEQYF TGTGCCAGCAGCTTTGGACTGGCCTACGAGCAGTACTTC NA TRBJ2-7 TRBV6-5 NA
CASLGGREVEKLFF TGTGCCAGCTTAGGGGGCAGGGAAGTTGAAAAACTGTTTTTT NA TRBJ1-4 TRBV28 TRBD1
CASSLAGGLGYTF TGTGCCAGCAGCTTGGCTGGGGGCCTGGGCTACACCTTC few TRBJ1-2 TRBV5-4 NA
CASSQDRVGAKNIQYF TGTGCCAGCAGCCAAGACAGGGTTGGGGCCAAAAACATTCAGTACTTC few TRBJ2-4 TRBV5-5 TRBD1
CASSIGQNQPQHF TGTGCCAGTAGTATTGGGCAGAATCAGCCCCAGCATTTT few TRBJ1-5 TRBV19 NA
CAISEIAAPAGTDTQYF TGTGCCATCAGTGAAATAGCGGCTCCAGCTGGCACAGATACGCAGTATTTT once TRBJ2-3 TRBV10-3 NA
CASKGQGNSPLHF TGCGCCAGCAAGGGACAGGGTAATTCACCCCTCCACTTT NA TRBJ1-6 TRBV4-1 TRBD1
CASKLSGVNFEAFF TGTGCCAGCAAACTATCAGGGGTTAATTTCGAGGCTTTCTTT NA TRBJ1-1 TRBV28 NA
CASSLGFGQGPGEQFF TGTGCCAGCAGCTTAGGTTTCGGACAGGGCCCAGGTGAGCAGTTCTTC NA TRBJ2-1 TRBV11-3 TRBD1
CSAPRSGGGPSGGEETQYF TGCAGCGCCCCCCGTTCAGGCGGGGGACCTTCAGGGGGCGAGGAGACCCAGTACTTC NA TRBJ2-5 TRBV29-1 NA
CASSLEGRDSTEAFF TGTGCCAGCAGCCTCGAAGGTCGGGACAGCACTGAAGCTTTCTTT NA TRBJ1-1 TRBV25-1 TRBD1
CASTEEGWTGAKITEAFF TGTGCCAGTACCGAAGAAGGGTGGACAGGGGCGAAAATCACTGAAGCTTTCTTT NA TRBJ1-1 TRBV19 TRBD1
CASSEVVGRPNEQFF TGTGCCAGCAGTGAAGTCGTCGGGAGGCCCAATGAGCAGTTCTTC NA TRBJ2-1 TRBV6-1 TRBD2
CASSDGTSSREYNEQFF TGTGCCAGCAGCGACGGGACTAGTTCAAGAGAATACAATGAGCAGTTCTTC NA TRBJ2-1 TRBV9 TRBD2
CASSVTELSNQPQHF TGTGCCAGCAGCGTTACTGAGCTTAGCAATCAGCCCCAGCATTTT NA TRBJ1-5 TRBV9 NA
CASSLAGAFGAFF TGTGCCAGCAGCTTAGCGGGGGCGTTTGGGGCTTTCTTT NA TRBJ1-1 TRBV7-9 NA
CSVEDPTDAGAEAFF TGCAGCGTTGAAGATCCTACCGATGCGGGCGCTGAAGCTTTCTTT NA TRBJ1-1 TRBV29-1 NA
CASTPGQGNTEAFF TGTGCCAGTACCCCGGGACAGGGGAACACTGAAGCTTTCTTT NA TRBJ1-1 TRBV19 TRBD1
CASRWQGLNQPQHF TGTGCCAGCAGATGGCAGGGCCTCAATCAGCCCCAGCATTTT NA TRBJ1-5 TRBV16 NA
CASSQDQVEGWNEQFF TGCGCCAGCAGCCAAGATCAGGTGGAGGGTTGGAATGAGCAGTTCTTC once TRBJ2-1 TRBV4-1 NA
CASSLSKDRGSYEQYF TGTGCCAGCAGTTTATCGAAGGACAGGGGTTCCTACGAGCAGTACTTC NA TRBJ2-7 TRBV27 TRBD1
CASSFQQGVADTQYF TGTGCCAGCAGCTTTCAACAGGGGGTAGCAGATACGCAGTATTTT NA TRBJ2-3 TRBV7-6 TRBD1
CASSQAVAGVLDEQFF TGCGCCAGCAGCCAAGCTGTGGCAGGGGTTCTTGATGAGCAGTTCTTC NA TRBJ2-1 TRBV4-1 NA
CASSFLETQYF TGTGCCAGCAGTTTCCTTGAGACCCAGTACTTC NA TRBJ2-5 TRBV6-5 NA
CAWSYPGQQEQFF TGTGCCTGGAGTTACCCGGGACAACAAGAGCAGTTCTTC NA TRBJ2-1 TRBV30 NA
CASSPGGAFEQYF TGTGCCAGCAGCCCGGGGGGGGCCTTCGAGCAGTACTTC NA TRBJ2-7 TRBV7-9 TRBD2
CASTWGVGDTQYF TGTGCCAGCACGTGGGGAGTTGGAGATACGCAGTATTTT NA TRBJ2-3 TRBV7-9 NA
CASSLMATAYEQYF TGTGCCAGCAGCTTAATGGCTACAGCCTACGAGCAGTACTTC NA TRBJ2-7 TRBV7-3 NA
CASSPRTGVRTDTQYF TGTGCCAGCAGCCCCCGGACAGGGGTTAGGACAGATACGCAGTATTTT once TRBJ2-3 TRBV7-6 TRBD1
CASTDTNTGELFF TGTGCCAGCACAGATACGAACACCGGGGAGCTGTTTTTT NA TRBJ2-2 TRBV6-1 NA
CASSRPGSGNTIYF TGTGCCAGCAGCCGGCCAGGTTCTGGAAACACCATATATTTT NA TRBJ1-3 TRBV5-5 NA